One sample yielded the 15 T cell receptor beta chains listed below, sequenced in a study of blood T cells in healthy people across ages. A second about 7 to 11 cycle PCR used barcoded and J-beta primers. TCRdb ran MiXCR on the 5' RACE reads and lists one entry per CDR3 protein. This table has some 1.4 million distinct CDR3 sequences, about 40% appearing once. Sequenced material: blood. The receptors shown here come from a woman younger than 35 in good health.

This clonotype was picked up one time. The genes are TRBV21-1 and TRBJ2-2; TRBD1, the table's D call, lacks a check against the DNA. TRBV21-1 is tagged as a pseudogene. The CDR3 is 14 amino acids. The DNA of the CDR3 is TGTGCCAGCCAGCGGGGGCAAAACACCGGGGAGCTGTTTTTT. Translating it yields CASQRGQNTGELFF.

This clonotype was recorded a few times. The chain has TRBV12-3 or TRBV12-4 and TRBJ2-1; TRBD1 matches at 7 bases. V lost 5 bases, J lost 2 bases, and 6 bases stayed unmatched. This CDR3 is 15 amino acids long. The CDR3 DNA follows: TGTGCCAGCAGTGCATCCGGGACAGCCTACAATGAGCAGTTCTTC. Encoded protein: CASSASGTAYNEQFF.

The V and J genes are TRBV6-1 and TRBJ1-1, with 12 bases aligning to TRBD1. The CDR3 is 18 amino acids. The germline V gene has CDR1 MNHNS and CDR2 SASEGT. V gave up 6 bases and J gave up 5 bases; unmatched junction bases: 16. The CDR3 DNA reads TGTGCCAGCAGCCGACGTTCCGGGACAGGGGGCCAGGGGACTGAAGCTTTCTTT. Amino acids: CASSRRSGTGGQGTEAFF.

The table lists this clonotype with a few counts. The V and J genes are TRBV20-1 and TRBJ2-5; D gene ambiguous. The CDR3 runs 12 residues. CDR1 is DFQATT, CDR2 SNEGSKA, per germline (reference sequence). Trimming shortened V by 3 bases and J by 1 base, and 6 bases separated the two germline ends. The CDR3 nucleotides are TGCAGTGCTAGGGTCCTCCAAGAGACCCAGTACTTC. This gives the protein CSARVLQETQYF.

There are a few counts of this clonotype. The chain recombines TRBV29-1 with TRBJ2-5; no definite D call. Germline V gene lookup returns CDR1 SQVTM and CDR2 ANQGSEA. The V end was cut by 4 bases, the J end by 1 base, with 10 bases between. CDR3 size: 13 residues. CDR3 amino acids: CSVVVSFQETQYF. As DNA, the CDR3 is TGCAGCGTTGTAGTGTCATTCCAAGAGACCCAGTACTTC.

This clonotype was recorded a few times. This chain uses TRBV20-1 with TRBJ2-1; 13 bases agree with TRBD2. The CDR3 contains 15 residues. V dropped 6 bases and J dropped 10; count of bases not matched to a gene: 12. Germline loops: CDR1 DFQATT, CDR2 SNEGSKA (reference sequence). CDR3 in DNA: TGCAGTGCCCCCTCCGGGACTAGCGGGAAGTGGGAGCAGTTCTTC. It translates to CSAPSGTSGKWEQFF.

This clonotype was seen a few times. The V call is TRBV20-1, the J call TRBJ2-4; 7 nucleotides line up with TRBD2. The J call is doubtful: the DNA matches TRBJ2-7 better. The CDR3 sequence is 12 residues long. From germline, CDR1 is DFQATT and CDR2 SNEGSKA (reference sequence). CDR3 amino acids: CSAKRGPYEQYF. The CDR3 DNA is TGCAGTGCAAAGCGGGGCCCTTACGAGCAGTACTTC.

The rearrangement uses TRBV20-1 and TRBJ2-1, with D unclear. V was cut by 0 bases and J by 9 bases, with 15 bases left in between. Germline CDR1 reads DFQATT; CDR2 reads SNEGSKA (reference sequence). The CDR3 has 14 amino acids. CDR3 in amino acids: CSARDLGLPGEQFF. CDR3 bases: TGCAGTGCTAGAGATCTAGGCCTACCCGGTGAGCAGTTCTTC.

This chain links TRBV20-1 with TRBJ1-4; D is perhaps TRBD1 (5 bases). The V end lost 0 bases, the J end lost 0 bases, and 20 bases lay between the germline ends. Germline V CDR1 and CDR2: DFQATT, SNEGSKA (reference sequence). The CDR3 extends over 19 amino acids. CDR3 DNA sequence: TGCAGTGCTAGAGATTCCCGGCCCAGGGCTGTTGCAACTAATGAAAAACTGTTTTTT. Its protein product is CSARDSRPRAVATNEKLFF.

The chain couples TRBV3-1 to TRBJ2-7; TRBD2 might be the D (6 bases). Germline V gene data show CDR1 as LGHDT and CDR2 as YNNKEL (reference sequence). This CDR3 is 14 amino acids long. V was clipped by 4 bases and J by 2 bases, with 12 bases between them. The CDR3 DNA sequence: TGTGCCAGCAGCCCCAAGGAGGGGACCTACGAGCAGTACTTC. It translates to CASSPKEGTYEQYF.

This clonotype was observed a few times. The J gene is TRBJ2-5, the V gene TRBV7-2; no reliable D call. V lost 9 bases and J 5 bases, leaving 7 bases between the germline ends. This CDR3 contains 10 residues. Per the germline V gene, CDR1 is SGHTA and CDR2 is FQGNSA. In nucleotides, the CDR3 is TGTGCCAGTCTCAATGAGACCCAGTACTTC. This sequence encodes CASLNETQYF.

This clonotype showed up just a few times. The chain carries TRBV28 and TRBJ2-1; 11 nucleotides line up with TRBD2. V lost 8 bases and J lost 4; bases outside the gene matches: 7. The CDR3 runs 15 residues. CDR1 is MDHEN, CDR2 SYDVKM, per germline. This CDR3 reads CASLMGTSGYNEQFF. The DNA of the CDR3 is TGTGCCAGCCTAATGGGGACTAGCGGTTACAATGAGCAGTTCTTC.

The genes are TRBV6-1 and TRBJ2-5; TRBD2 aligns across 15 bases. Near its end, the DNA agrees better with TRBJ2-7, so the J call may be wrong. CDR1 is MNHNS, CDR2 SASEGT, per germline. The CDR3 covers 17 residues. The CDR3: CASSAYTGTSGRSEQYF. CDR3 in DNA: TGTGCCAGCAGTGCCTACACAGGGACTAGCGGGAGGTCCGAGCAGTACTTC.

The chain is built from TRBV2 and TRBJ2-3, with TRBD1 identical over 9 bases. Germline trimming cut 5 bases from V and 6 bases from J; bases unmatched to any gene: 9. CDR1 is SNHLY, CDR2 FYNNEI, per germline. This CDR3 contains 15 residues. CDR3 DNA sequence: TGTGCCAGCAGTCCTAGGGACAGGGCAAGGGATACGCAGTATTTT. Amino acids: CASSPRDRARDTQYF.

The chain uses TRBV7-9 and TRBJ2-2; D is possibly TRBD2 (6 bases). V was cut by 5 bases and J by 0 bases, with 16 bases left in between. The CDR3 is 17 residues long. Germline CDR1 SEHNR, CDR2 FQNEAQ (reference sequence). The CDR3 loop reads CASSILTSLPNTGELFF. For the CDR3, the DNA is TGTGCCAGCAGCATCCTGACTAGTTTACCGAACACCGGGGAGCTGTTTTTT. The whole variable domain, filled in from reference TRBV7-9 and TRBJ2-2, reads DTGVSQNPRHKITKRGQNVTFRCDPISEHNRLYWYRQTLGQGPEFLTYFQNEAQLEKSRLLSDRFSAERPKGSFSTLEIQRTEQGDSAMYLCASSILTSLPNTGELFFGEGSRLTVL.